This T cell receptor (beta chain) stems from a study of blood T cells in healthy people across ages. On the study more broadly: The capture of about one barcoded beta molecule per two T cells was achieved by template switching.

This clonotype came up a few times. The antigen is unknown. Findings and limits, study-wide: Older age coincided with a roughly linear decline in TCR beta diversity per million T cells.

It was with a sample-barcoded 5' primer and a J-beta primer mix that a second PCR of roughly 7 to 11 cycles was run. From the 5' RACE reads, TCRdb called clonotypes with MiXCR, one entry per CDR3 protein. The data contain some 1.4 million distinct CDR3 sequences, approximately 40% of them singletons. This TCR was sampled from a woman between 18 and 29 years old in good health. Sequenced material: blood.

The CDR3 bases are TGCGCCAGCAGCCAAGATTATCTCGGGGGGCTCGGTAATGAAAAACTGTTTTTT. It is translated as CASSQDYLGGLGNEKLFF. The chain couples TRBV4-1 to TRBJ1-4; D is perhaps TRBD1 (6 bases). The CDR3 spans 18 residues. The germline V and J ends were trimmed by 0 bases and 4 bases, with 18 bases remaining between them. Looked up from germline, CDR1 is MGHRA and CDR2 is YSYEKL.